This TCR beta chain was retrieved from a study of blood T cell repertoires in COVID-19. On the study more broadly: PBMCs, B-cell-depleted T cells, or T cells provided the cDNA or gDNA that made up the material.

In the authors' methods: Reference gene primer amplification gave estimated nucleated cell counts. Method: immunoSEQ multiplex PCR; TCRdb's copy keeps in-frame clones and lacks some. V and J calls and clone size are those listed in that table; D and trimming were worked out from the DNA. The table includes some 120,000 clones, just over 90% detected once. The V gene's germline CDR1 is SGHAT and CDR2 FQDESV (reference sequence). Trimming stripped 3 bases from V and 2 bases from J, with 11 bases between. This CDR3 is 16 amino acids long. The sequence was collected from a human donor with active COVID-19. The donor label of this sample is uncertain. The sequencing input was peripheral blood. The V gene is TRBV11-1, the J gene TRBJ2-6, with D maybe TRBD1 (7 bases). The CDR3 DNA sequence: TGTGCCAGCAGCTTCAGGGGGGCCGCTGGGGCCAACGTCCTGACTTTC. Protein sequence: CASSFRGAAGANVLTF.